This is a list of T cell receptor beta chains from one sample in a study of patients and donors after allogeneic stem cell transplantation. Via MiXCR, TCRdb re-called the RT-PCR reads, giving one row per CDR3 protein. The sample consists of 20,000 to 30,000 distinct CDR3 sequences, 42% of them appearing once. The sample was blood, either unsorted or a sorted T cell fraction (not recorded which). Receptors were obtained from a human donor who was either an allogeneic HSCT recipient or a stem cell or donor lymphocyte infusion donor (not recorded which). It is not recorded whose cells these are; they may come from a transplant donor. Both conserved end residues are part of each CDR3. D genes are given only for firm matches. Size values are once, few and many counts, or a class for expanded clones, and some rows have none.

.,TRBD1,TRBV20-1,TRBJ2-7,TGCAGTGCTAGCCGGGACAGGGACTACGAGCAGTACTTC,CSASRDRDYEQYF
few,TRBD2,TRBV10-3,TRBJ2-7,TGTGCCATCAGTGGGACTAGCGGGAGTTCCTACGAGCAGTACTTC,CAISGTSGSSYEQYF
many,.,TRBV5-1,TRBJ1-1,TGCGCCAGCAGCTTGGAAGAGGGGACCTTCACAGCTTTCTTT,CASSLEEGTFTAFF
.,TRBD2,TRBV5-1,TRBJ2-1,TGCGCCAGCAGCATAAGACTAGCTGCGGTGTCCTTCTCCTACAATGAGCAGTTCTTC,CASSIRLAAVSFSYNEQFF
few,.,TRBV7-9,TRBJ1-3,TGTGCCAGCAGCTTAGTAGGAAACACCATATATTTT,CASSLVGNTIYF
few,.,TRBV5-1,TRBJ2-2,TGCGCCAGCAGCCCAGGTTCAGGAACCACCGGGGAGCTGTTTTTT,CASSPGSGTTGELFF
few,.,TRBV4-1,TRBJ1-5,TGCGCCAGCAGCCAAGATCTCTACAGCGCGAATCAGCCCCAGCATTTT,CASSQDLYSANQPQHF
.,TRBD1,TRBV5-5,TRBJ2-3,TGTGCCAGCAGCTTAGGGGACAGCCCTAGCACAGATACGCAGTATTTT,CASSLGDSPSTDTQYF
.,.,TRBV4-1,TRBJ2-2,TGCGCCAGCAGCCAAGTGATTAGCGGCTTAACGAACACCGGGGAGCTGTTTTTT,CASSQVISGLTNTGELFF
.,.,TRBV3-1,TRBJ1-1,TGTGCCAGCAGCCGTCGACAGACCATGAACACTGAAGCTTTCTTT,CASSRRQTMNTEAFF
.,TRBD2,TRBV12-3/TRBV12-4,TRBJ2-2,TGTGCCAGCAGACCCGGGACAGGGACTAGCGGTACCGGGGAGCTGTTTTTT,CASRPGTGTSGTGELFF
.,TRBD2,TRBV20-1,TRBJ2-3,TGCAGTGCAGACGCCTTTGCGGGGGGCTACGGGGCGCAGTATTTT,CSADAFAGGYGAQYF
few,TRBD1,TRBV25-1,TRBJ1-2,TGTGCCAGCAGTGCCCCGGGACAGGGATATGGCTACACCTTC,CASSAPGQGYGYTF
.,.,TRBV5-1,TRBJ2-1,TGCGCCAGCAGCTTGTTTTGGGACCCCATGCTGGGCTCCTACAATGAGCAGTTCTTC,CASSLFWDPMLGSYNEQFF
.,.,TRBV3-1,TRBJ2-1,TGTGCCAGCAGCCTCCTGGCAGGGGTCTACAATGAGCAGTTCTTC,CASSLLAGVYNEQFF
few,.,TRBV11-2,TRBJ1-1,TGTGCCAGCAGCTTAGTGGCAAACACTGAAGCTTTCTTT,CASSLVANTEAFF
few,TRBD1,TRBV10-3,TRBJ1-6,TGTGCCGTGCAGGGGGCAAATAATTCACCCCTCCACTTT,CAVQGANNSPLHF
.,.,TRBV20-1,TRBJ2-3,TGCAGTGCAGCCAAGCGACAGGATTCCACAGATACGCAGTATTTT,CSAAKRQDSTDTQYF
.,TRBD1,TRBV20-1,TRBJ2-7,TGCAGTGCCCGGGGACAGTTACCCTACGAGCAGTACTTC,CSARGQLPYEQYF
once,TRBD1,TRBV20-1,TRBJ1-2,TGCAGTGCAACACAGGGGGCGTCCTATTATGGCTACACCTTC,CSATQGASYYGYTF
.,.,TRBV2,TRBJ1-1,TGTGCCAGCACCAGGGGCGTCACTGAAGCTTTCTTT,CASTRGVTEAFF
.,.,TRBV6-5,TRBJ2-4,TGTGCCAGCAGTCCCCGGGGGCTAGCCAAAAACATTCAGTACTTC,CASSPRGLAKNIQYF
.,.,TRBV5-1,TRBJ1-2,TGCGCCAGCACCTCGGGACAAGCCTATGGCTACACCTTC,CASTSGQAYGYTF
once,TRBD1,TRBV20-1,TRBJ2-7,TGCAGTGCTAGACTCGGGACAGCGACCTACGAGCAGTACTTC,CSARLGTATYEQYF
few,TRBD1,TRBV12-3/TRBV12-4,TRBJ2-1,TGTGCCAGCAGCCACCGGTTGACAGGGGTCATCGACTCCTACAATGAGCAGTTCTTC,CASSHRLTGVIDSYNEQFF
.,.,TRBV3-1,TRBJ2-1,TGTGCCAGCAGCCAACAAGGACATTACAATGAGCAGTTCTTC,CASSQQGHYNEQFF
.,.,TRBV3-1,TRBJ1-2,TGTGCCAGCAGCCAAGATGTAAATTTGCGAGCTAACTATGGCTACACCTTC,CASSQDVNLRANYGYTF
.,.,TRBV5-4,TRBJ1-4,TGTGCCAGCAGCTGGGGGACGGATGAAAAACTGTTTTTT,CASSWGTDEKLFF
.,.,TRBV3-1,TRBJ1-1,TGTGCCAGCAGCCAAGACCGGGGAAGGGACACTGAAGCTTTCTTT,CASSQDRGRDTEAFF
few,.,TRBV7-8,TRBJ1-5,TGTGCCAGCAGCTCTAACCCCAGGGGAGGCCAGCCCCAGCATTTT,CASSSNPRGGQPQHF
.,.,TRBV4-1,TRBJ2-3,TGCGCCAGCAGCCAAGATGGGGTTCGGGAGCCGCAGTATTTT,CASSQDGVREPQYF
many,.,TRBV14,TRBJ1-1,TGTGCCAGCAGCCAAGAATCCACTGAAGCTTTCTTT,CASSQESTEAFF
once,.,TRBV7-9,TRBJ2-3,TGTGCCAGCAGCTTAGTGCGAGGGGTTTCAAATACGCAGTATTTT,CASSLVRGVSNTQYF
.,TRBD1,TRBV12-3/TRBV12-4,TRBJ2-4,TGTGCCAGCAGACAGGGGGTCAAAAACATTCAGTACTTC,CASRQGVKNIQYF
.,TRBD1,TRBV12-3/TRBV12-4,TRBJ1-2,TGTGCCAGCAGTAATCAGGGGGCTTATGGCTACACCTTC,CASSNQGAYGYTF
.,.,TRBV5-1,TRBJ2-5,TGCGCCAGCAGCTTACAGGGCCAAGAGACCCAGTACTTC,CASSLQGQETQYF
few,.,TRBV3-1,TRBJ2-3,TGTGCCAGCAGCCCCCCTTTAGCCCGCACAGATACGCAGTATTTT,CASSPPLARTDTQYF
.,.,TRBV6-5,TRBJ1-2,TGTGCCAGCAGTCCGCGCAACTATGGCTACACCTTC,CASSPRNYGYTF
.,.,TRBV10-3,TRBJ2-7,TGTGCCATCAGTGTACAGCCTTACTACGAGCAGTACTTC,CAISVQPYYEQYF
.,.,TRBV20-1,TRBJ2-7,TGCAGTGCTCCGAAGAGTAGCTCCTACGAGCAGTACTTC,CSAPKSSSYEQYF